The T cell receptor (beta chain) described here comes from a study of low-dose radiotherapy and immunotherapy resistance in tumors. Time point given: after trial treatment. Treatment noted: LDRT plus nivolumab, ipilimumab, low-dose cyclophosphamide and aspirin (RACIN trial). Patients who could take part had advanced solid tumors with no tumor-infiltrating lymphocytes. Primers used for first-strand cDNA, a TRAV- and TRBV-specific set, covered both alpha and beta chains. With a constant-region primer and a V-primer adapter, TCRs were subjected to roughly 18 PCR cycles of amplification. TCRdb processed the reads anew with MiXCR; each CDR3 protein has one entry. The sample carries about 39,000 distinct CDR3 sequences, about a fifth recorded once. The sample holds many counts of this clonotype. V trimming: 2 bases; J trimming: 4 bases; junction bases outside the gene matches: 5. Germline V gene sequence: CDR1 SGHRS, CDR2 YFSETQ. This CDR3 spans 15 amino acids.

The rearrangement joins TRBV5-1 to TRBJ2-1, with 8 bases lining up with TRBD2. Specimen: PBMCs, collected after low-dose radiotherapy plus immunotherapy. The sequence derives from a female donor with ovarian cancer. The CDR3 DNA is TGCGCCAGCAGCTTTCTCGGGGGGGTTTACAATGAGCAGTTCTTC. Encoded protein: CASSFLGGVYNEQFF. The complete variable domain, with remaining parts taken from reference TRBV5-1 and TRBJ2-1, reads KAGVTQTPRYLIKTRGQQVTLSCSPISGHRSVSWYQQTPGQGLQFLFEYFSETQRNKGNFPGRFSGRQFSNSRSEMNVSTLELGDSALYLCASSFLGGVYNEQFFGPGTRLTVL.